Below are 26 T cell receptor beta chains sequenced from a single sample in a study of beta chain features in type 1 diabetes. The whole isolated RNA underwent reverse transcription, so sequencing captured expressed TCRB transcripts. This table comes from immunoSEQ multiplex PCR, and its TCRdb copy is limited to in-frame clones, with some not included. The sample lists 900,000 or so clones; 15% to 20% were seen once. Material for sequencing was naive CD4+ T cells from blood. Every receptor here comes from a woman aged 18 to 35 in good health.

V and J are TRBV18 and TRBJ1-2, with D tentatively TRBD1 (5 bases). V was cut by 3 bases and J by 4 bases, with 18 bases left in between. The length of the CDR3 is 16 residues. Germline V gene sequence: CDR1 KGHSH, CDR2 LQKENI. DNA for the CDR3: TGTGCCAGCTCACCGCCCGGGACCGGACATTTCTATGGCTACACCTTC. It yields the protein CASSPPGTGHFYGYTF.

This clone was seen a few times. Other DNA sequences in this sample translate to the same CDR3. The gene calls are TRBV4-3 and TRBJ2-1; D remains ambiguous. This CDR3 has 13 residues. The V and J ends lost 0 bases and 6 bases respectively, with 6 bases between them. CDR1 is LGHNA and CDR2 is YSLEER in the germline V gene. In nucleotides, the CDR3 is TGCGCCAGCAGCCAAGATTCTCGCAATGAGCAGTTCTTC. Protein: CASSQDSRNEQFF.

This clone showed up just a few times. Other DNA sequences in the same sample also yield this CDR3. V is TRBV25-1 and J is TRBJ1-5, with D unresolved. Germline V gives CDR1 MGHDK, CDR2 SYGVNS. The CDR3 loop spans 12 amino acids. The germline V and J ends were trimmed by 0 bases and 7 bases, with 4 bases remaining between them. The CDR3 sequence: CASSEYGQPQHF. The CDR3 coding sequence is TGTGCCAGCAGTGAATATGGCCAGCCCCAGCATTTT.

In its sample, this clone was seen a few times. This chain's CDR3 is CASSLSRSNTGELFF. The CDR3 DNA reads TGTGCCAGCAGCCTTTCCCGTTCGAACACCGGGGAGCTGTTTTTT. The chain has TRBV5-4 and TRBJ2-2; D is ambiguous. V shed 4 bases and J shed 0 bases, with 10 bases lying between them. The CDR3 is 15 amino acids. The germline gives CDR1 SGHNT, CDR2 YYREEE (reference sequence).

Written as DNA, the CDR3 is TGTGCCAGTAGCAGTGGACAGGTGATCGTCGCTGAAGCTTTCTTT. This translates into CASSSGQVIVAEAFF. This chain joins TRBV19 and TRBJ1-1, with 7 bases fitting TRBD1. Germline V gene sequence: CDR1 LNHDA, CDR2 SQIVND (reference sequence). V lost 6 bases to trimming and J lost 6 bases; unmatched junction nucleotides: 13. This CDR3 contains 15 residues.

The chain couples TRBV7-8 to TRBJ2-7; D is unresolved. The CDR3 length is 12 residues. Trimming took 0 bases from V and 7 from J, leaving 7 bases between them. The germline V gene has CDR1 SGHVS and CDR2 FQNEAQ. CDR3 sequence reads: CASSLAHGEQYF. For the CDR3, the DNA is TGTGCCAGCAGCTTAGCGCACGGGGAGCAGTACTTC.

The chain joins TRBV18 to TRBJ2-2, with 9 bases fitting TRBD1. Germline lookup yields CDR1 KGHSH and CDR2 LQKENI. V lost 1 base, J lost 7 bases, and 4 bases stayed unmatched. This CDR3 has 15 amino acids. CDR3 nucleotides: TGTGCCAGCTCACCACTGGGACAGGGTCACGGGGAGCTGTTTTTT. It yields the protein CASSPLGQGHGELFF.

As concerns this clone: Other DNA variants within this sample encode the same CDR3. This rearrangement joins TRBV6-6 to TRBJ2-1, with 10 bases matching TRBD2. The CDR3 runs to 15 residues. The germline CDR1 and CDR2 sequences are MNHNY and SVGAGI (reference sequence). V gave up 2 bases and J gave up 9 bases; unmatched junction bases: 7. CDR3 nucleotide sequence: TGTGCCAGCAGTTACCCGCCCCTAGCGGGAGTTGAGCAGTTCTTC. Its translation: CASSYPPLAGVEQFF.

In this sample, this clone turned up a few times. The chain is built from TRBV19 and TRBJ2-2; 12 bases fit TRBD2. The CDR3 covers 14 residues. Germline-derived CDR1 and CDR2 are LNHDA and SQIVND (reference sequence). The ends lost 6 bases at V and 4 bases at J; junction bases unmatched: 0. CDR3 nucleotide sequence: TGTGCCAGTAGGGGACTAGCGGGCACCGGGGAGCTGTTTTTT. It translates to CASRGLAGTGELFF.

In regard to this clone: The sample carries other DNA sequences with the same CDR3. The J gene is TRBJ2-7, the V gene TRBV7-2; 11 bases agree with TRBD2. The CDR3 is made up of 15 amino acids. The germline V gene has CDR1 SGHTA and CDR2 FQGNSA. Unmatched junction bases numbered 1, after V lost 2 bases and J lost 1 base. The CDR3 DNA reads TGTGCCAGCAGCTTATTAGCGGGAGGGTCCTACGAGCAGTACTTC. It translates to CASSLLAGGSYEQYF.

This clone appeared a few times. The chain joins TRBV4-1 to TRBJ2-5; TRBD2 aligns across 11 bases. V lost 3 bases to trimming and J lost 2 bases; unmatched junction nucleotides: 8. The CDR3 totals 17 residues. Germline-derived CDR1 and CDR2 are MGHRA and YSYEKL. CDR3 region: CASSHWGGLADQETQYF. CDR3 in DNA: TGCGCCAGCAGCCATTGGGGGGGACTAGCGGATCAAGAGACCCAGTACTTC.

This clone came up a few times. The rearrangement uses TRBV7-8 and TRBJ2-3, with D unresolved. Between the trimmed V and J ends, which lost 3 bases and 3 bases, there was a span of 4 bases. Germline V gene lookup returns CDR1 SGHVS and CDR2 FQNEAQ. The CDR3 consists of 12 residues. This chain's CDR3 is CASSFGTDTQYF. For the CDR3, the DNA is TGTGCCAGCAGCTTCGGTACAGATACGCAGTATTTT.

CDR3 in DNA: TGTGCCAGCAGTGACCCACCGGTGCATGGCTACACCTTC. It codes for CASSDPPVHGYTF. The V call is TRBV2, the J call TRBJ1-2; D not certain. V was pared by 3 bases and J by 6 bases, with 11 bases between. The CDR3 spans 13 residues. Germline-derived CDR1 and CDR2 are SNHLY and FYNNEI.

The chain couples TRBV7-8 to TRBJ2-7, with no clear D. The CDR3 spans 13 residues. V lost 3 bases, J lost 3 bases, and 9 bases lay in between. The germline CDR1 and CDR2 sequences are SGHVS and FQNEAQ. The CDR3 nucleotides read TGTGCCAGCAGCTTGATGGGCGGCTACGAGCAGTACTTC. This translates into CASSLMGGYEQYF.

The genes are TRBV5-4 and TRBJ1-2; D is uncertain. The CDR3 contains 13 residues. The V end was cut by 3 bases, the J end by 4 bases, with 10 bases between. Per the germline V gene, CDR1 is SGHNT and CDR2 is YYREEE (reference sequence). The CDR3 bases are TGTGCCAGCAGCTCCGACCGGATCTATGGCTACACCTTC. This encodes CASSSDRIYGYTF.

The chain is built from TRBV9 and TRBJ2-1; D unresolved. CDR3 length: 14 amino acids. Germline CDR1 SGDLS, CDR2 YYNGEE. Trimming left V 0 bases short and J 7 bases short, with 11 bases between. CDR3 in amino acids: CASSVVPIPNEQFF. The CDR3 coding sequence is TGTGCCAGCAGCGTAGTCCCGATACCAAATGAGCAGTTCTTC.

This clone was picked up a small number of times. It may be a read error: a sequence one base away is much more abundant. This chain links TRBV7-8 with TRBJ2-5, with no clear D. The V and J ends lost 3 bases and 5 bases respectively, with 4 bases between them. Germline V CDR1 and CDR2: SGHVS, FQNEAQ. This CDR3 contains 11 residues. The CDR3 DNA reads as TGTGCCAGCAGCTTCGTGGAGACCCAGTACTTC. It yields the protein CASSFVETQYF.

Only a few counts were recorded for this clone. This chain joins TRBV11-1 and TRBJ2-7; D unclear. The CDR3 length is 13 residues. Germline CDR1 SGHAT, CDR2 FQDESV (reference sequence). Trimming took off 0 bases at V and 2 bases at J, with 5 bases between the two ends. This chain's CDR3 is CASSLAGAYEQYF. The CDR3 DNA reads as TGTGCCAGCAGCTTAGCTGGGGCCTACGAGCAGTACTTC.

This clone turned up a few times. The chain combines TRBV29-1 with TRBJ1-5; 10 bases match TRBD1. This CDR3 comprises 15 residues. The trim removed 6 bases at V and 5 bases at J, leaving 10 bases unmatched. Per germline, CDR1 SQVTM and CDR2 ANQGSEA. The CDR3 region is CSVLGGQGLDQPQHF. The DNA of the CDR3 is TGCAGCGTCCTGGGGGGACAGGGGTTGGATCAGCCCCAGCATTTT.

The V call is TRBV10-1, the J call TRBJ2-1, with 8 bases that match TRBD2. Germline V CDR1 and CDR2: WNHNN, SYGVQD (reference sequence). There are 15 residues in the CDR3. V trimming: 2 bases; J trimming: 7 bases; junction bases outside the gene matches: 7. The CDR3 region has the DNA TGCGCCAGCAGTGAGACCGGGACTAGGAGGAATGAGCAGTTCTTC. Translated, it gives CASSETGTRRNEQFF.

The chain combines TRBV5-5 with TRBJ2-1; D perhaps matches TRBD2 (5 bases). Germline CDR1 reads SGHKS; CDR2 reads YYEKEE (reference sequence). The CDR3 has 13 residues. Trimming took 2 bases from V and 8 from J, leaving 11 bases between them. CDR3 DNA: TGTGCCAGCAGCTTCCCCCATAGCGATGAGCAGTTCTTC. It yields the protein CASSFPHSDEQFF.

About this clone itself: A read error may produce the germline difference seen at one junction end. The sample has other DNA sequences that encode this CDR3 too. V usage is TRBV7-7 and J usage is TRBJ2-5; TRBD1 matches at 7 bases. This CDR3 comprises 13 residues. CDR1 and CDR2 (germline): SSHAT, FNYEAQ (reference sequence). CDR3 bases: TGTGCTAGCAGCCGAGACAGGGAAGAGACCCAGTACTTC. This codes for CASSRDREETQYF. The full variable domain, completed using reference TRBV7-7 and TRBJ2-5, is GAGVSQSPRYKVTKRGQDVTLRCDPISSHATLYWYQQALGQGPEFLTYFNYEAQPDKSGLPSDRFSAERPEGSISTLTIQRTEQRDSAMYRCASSRDREETQYFGPGTRLLVL.

This clone turned up a few times. This chain joins TRBV5-4 and TRBJ2-3, with D perhaps TRBD2 (6 bases). The CDR3 is 16 amino acids. Per the germline V gene, CDR1 is SGHNT and CDR2 is YYREEE (reference sequence). Trimming cost V 4 bases and J 1 base, with 16 bases left between them. CDR3: CASSPPSGGGTDTQYF. CDR3 nucleotides: TGTGCCAGCAGCCCGCCGTCCGGGGGTGGCACAGATACGCAGTATTTT.

This clone came up a few times. This CDR3 is also generated by other DNA sequences in the sample. This chain links TRBV18 with TRBJ2-3; D is unresolved. This CDR3 contains 11 residues. With 3 bases removed from V and 2 bases from J, the gap between germline ends came to 0 bases. Germline CDR1 and CDR2: KGHSH and LQKENI. Here the CDR3 reads CASSPTDTQYF. The DNA of the CDR3 is TGTGCCAGCTCACCCACAGATACGCAGTATTTT.

V usage is TRBV9 and J usage is TRBJ2-7, with a tentative D call TRBD1 (6 bases). This CDR3 has 14 residues. Germline-derived CDR1 and CDR2 are SGDLS and YYNGEE. Between the trimmed V and J ends, which lost 0 bases and 3 bases, there was a span of 10 bases. This CDR3 reads CASSVGQEYYEQYF. CDR3 in DNA: TGTGCCAGCAGCGTAGGACAGGAATACTACGAGCAGTACTTC. The full variable domain, completed using reference TRBV9 and TRBJ2-7, is DSGVTQTPKHLITATGQRVTLRCSPRSGDLSVYWYQQSLDQGLQFLIQYYNGEERAKGNILERFSAQQFPDLHSELNLSSLELGDSALYFCASSVGQEYYEQYFGPGTRLTVT.

The chain has TRBV11-2 and TRBJ1-3; possible D gene TRBD1, 5 bases. Trimming took 1 base from V and 2 from J, leaving 6 bases between them. CDR3 length: 14 residues. The germline V gene encodes CDR1 SGHAT and CDR2 FQNNGV. The CDR3 DNA reads as TGTGCCAGCAGCTTAGCAGGGACTGGAAACACCATATATTTT. Its protein is CASSLAGTGNTIYF.